This T cell receptor (beta chain) was obtained from a study of T cell repertoires in cytomegalovirus infection. Overall study: The public TCR beta signatures pointed to both CMV infection and matching HLA type.

As for this clonotype: The antigen remains unidentified.

Study-level results: It was HLA-C-restricted CMV-specific TCR beta clonotypes that dominated the response ex vivo.

The germline V gene encodes CDR1 SGHTA and CDR2 FQGNSA. The CDR3 loop spans 19 amino acids. With V trimmed by 4 bases and J by 2 bases, 13 bases remained unmatched. TCRdb re-called the reads through MiXCR, storing one row per CDR3 protein. The sample has around 530,000 distinct CDR3 sequences; around 27% are singletons. This TCR was recovered from a human donor in good health (CMV status not recorded). Some clones in this sample may be carry-over from other donors' samples. Sequencing was carried out using PBMCs. This chain links TRBV7-2 with TRBJ2-1, with TRBD2 matching 11 bases. The CDR3: CASSSRTSGSAITYNEQFF. The CDR3 region has the DNA TGTGCCAGCAGCTCACGGACTAGCGGGTCAGCCATAACCTACAATGAGCAGTTCTTC. Full variable domain (rest looked up from reference TRBV7-2 and TRBJ2-1): GAGVSQSPSNKVTEKGKDVELRCDPISGHTALYWYRQSLGQGLEFLIYFQGNSAPDKSGLPSDRFSAERTGGSVSTLTIQRTQQEDSAVYLCASSSRTSGSAITYNEQFFGPGTRLTVL.